These T cell receptor beta chains were read from a single sample in a study of blood T cell repertoires in COVID-19. Profiling relied on immunoSEQ multiplex PCR, and the TCRdb table lists in-frame clones only, not all of them. The sample holds approximately 100,000 clones, around 89% seen once. Material: peripheral blood. These receptors were obtained from a human donor with acute or convalescent COVID-19. The donor label of this sample is uncertain. CDR3s include the opening cysteine and the closing phenylalanine or tryptophan. D genes are given only for firm matches. The listing skips clone size in some rows; elsewhere it reads once, few, many or a size class.

-	TRBV30	TRBD1	TRBJ2-3	TGTGCCTGGAGCGAAGGGGGCGGGAGCACAGATACGCAGTATTTT	CAWSEGGGSTDTQYF
few	TRBV7-2	-	TRBJ1-2	TGTGCCAGCAGCTTAAAACAGGCCTACTATGGCTACACCTTC	CASSLKQAYYGYTF
-	TRBV19	-	TRBJ2-1	TGTGCCAGTACCCCTACGAGACAGAATTACAATGAGCAGTTCTTC	CASTPTRQNYNEQFF
-	TRBV6-1	TRBD1	TRBJ2-7	TGTGCCAGCAGTGAAGCTTACAGGGGCTACGAGCAGTACTTC	CASSEAYRGYEQYF
-	TRBV5-1	-	TRBJ2-2	TGCGCCAGCAAGTTAGACACGACCGGGGAGCTGTTTTTT	CASKLDTTGELFF
-	TRBV10-3	-	TRBJ2-5	TGTGCCATCAGTGATGGCAGGGCCGGAGAGACCCAGTACTTC	CAISDGRAGETQYF
-	TRBV6-5	-	TRBJ1-2	TGTGCCAGCAGCCCCCCGGGGGAGGGCTACACCTTC	CASSPPGEGYTF
few	TRBV10-2	TRBD2	TRBJ2-7	TGCGCCAGCTCCACGCGGGGGGCCTACGAGCAGTACTTC	CASSTRGAYEQYF
-	TRBV7-3	-	TRBJ1-1	TGTGCCAGCAGCCCTGCCCCGGGAGGCGACACTGAAGCTTTCTTT	CASSPAPGGDTEAFF
-	TRBV15	-	TRBJ1-2	TGTGCCACCAGCAGAGACCGGGGGGATGGCTACACCTTC	CATSRDRGDGYTF
-	TRBV18	-	TRBJ1-1	TGTGCCAGCTCACCGGCACCACAGGGACCTGAAGCTTTCTTT	CASSPAPQGPEAFF
few	TRBV7-6	TRBD2	TRBJ2-2	TGTGCCAGCAGCTATATAGCGGGAGAGACCGGGGAGCTGTTTTTT	CASSYIAGETGELFF
-	TRBV2	TRBD1	TRBJ1-3	TGTGCCAGCAGAGAACAGGGGTTGGGAAACACCATATATTTT	CASREQGLGNTIYF
-	TRBV5-4	-	TRBJ1-6	TGTGCCAGCAGCTTTGGGCAGGGCAATTCACCCCTCCACTTT	CASSFGQGNSPLHF
-	TRBV6-2/TRBV6-3	-	TRBJ2-7	TGTGCCAGCAGTTACGACACTCGCTCCTACGAGCAGTACTTC	CASSYDTRSYEQYF
-	TRBV27	-	TRBJ2-7	TGTGCCAGCAGGCGGGCCCTCACTAGTGCTCGGTACGAGCAGTACTTC	CASRRALTSARYEQYF
-	TRBV18	-	TRBJ2-2	TGTGCCAGCTCCCTCCTGGGGGGCACCGGGGAGCTGTTTTTT	CASSLLGGTGELFF
-	TRBV5-1	TRBD1	TRBJ2-2	TGCGCCAGCGGAGGACAGGGGGACACCGGGGAGCTGTTTTTT	CASGGQGDTGELFF
-	TRBV6-2/TRBV6-3	TRBD1	TRBJ1-1	TGTGCCAGCAGCTGGACAGGCTCCACGGCCAACACTGAAGCTTTCTTT	CASSWTGSTANTEAFF
once	TRBV2	TRBD1	TRBJ1-4	TGTGCCAGCAGTCCCCTCGGTCAGGGGGCAGATGAAAAACTGTTTTTT	CASSPLGQGADEKLFF
-	TRBV6-1	TRBD1	TRBJ1-4	TGTGCCAGCAGTGAAATGGGGGGACAGGGGCACGAAAAACTGTTTTTT	CASSEMGGQGHEKLFF
-	TRBV7-2	-	TRBJ2-7	TGTGCCAGCAGCTTAAACAGGGACTCCTACGAGCAGTACTTC	CASSLNRDSYEQYF
-	TRBV23-1	-	TRBJ1-2	TGCGCCAGCAGTCAACCCGCTCTGGAGAAGTGGTCTAACTATGGCTACACCTTC	CASSQPALEKWSNYGYTF
-	TRBV4-2	TRBD1	TRBJ1-2	TGTGCCAGCAGCCCGGGACAGGGCGGGATATATGGCTACACCTTC	CASSPGQGGIYGYTF
-	TRBV20-1	-	TRBJ2-1	TGCAGTGCCGACAACTACAATGAGCAGTTCTTC	CSADNYNEQFF
-	TRBV28	-	TRBJ2-1	TGTGCCAGCAGAGGGGTCAATGAGCAGTTCTTC	CASRGVNEQFF
-	TRBV24-1	TRBD2	TRBJ2-3	TGTGCCACCAGGGGACTAGCGGGAGGGCCTGTTGGCACAGATACGCAGTATTTT	CATRGLAGGPVGTDTQYF
-	TRBV10-3	-	TRBJ1-2	TGTGCCATCAGTGAGCGGGGGGTCGGCTACACCTTC	CAISERGVGYTF
-	TRBV6-2/TRBV6-3	-	TRBJ2-7	TGTGCCAGCAGTCGTAGCTCCTACGAGCAGTACTTC	CASSRSSYEQYF
-	TRBV18	-	TRBJ2-7	TGTGCCAGCTCACCCCAGGACACTTACGAGCAGTACTTC	CASSPQDTYEQYF
-	TRBV11-2	-	TRBJ2-1	TGTGCCAGCAGCCCGTCAAGGGGTGCATACTACAATGAGCAGTTCTTC	CASSPSRGAYYNEQFF
-	TRBV4-2	TRBD1	TRBJ2-7	TGTGCCAGCAGCCAGGAGGGACAGGGTGAATACGAGCAGTACTTC	CASSQEGQGEYEQYF
few	TRBV7-3	-	TRBJ1-2	TGTGCCAGCAGCCAGGGCGCCTATGGCTACACCTTC	CASSQGAYGYTF
-	TRBV28	-	TRBJ1-2	TGTGCCAGCAGTTTAGTGACAGACTCCTCTAACTATGGCTACACCTTC	CASSLVTDSSNYGYTF
-	TRBV2	TRBD1	TRBJ1-2	TGTGCCAGCAACCAGGACAGGGCCGGCTATGGCTACACCTTC	CASNQDRAGYGYTF
-	TRBV7-2	-	TRBJ2-3	TGTGCCAGCATCGAGGGGGGGACCGGGTGGACAGATTTGTATTTT	CASIEGGTGWTDLYF
-	TRBV11-3	TRBD1	TRBJ1-2	TGTGCCAGCAGCTTAGTAGGTGACAGGGGAGACTATGGCTACACCTTC	CASSLVGDRGDYGYTF
-	TRBV10-3	TRBD1	TRBJ2-1	TGTGCCATCAGTGACGGGACAGTCTACAATGAGCAGTTCTTC	CAISDGTVYNEQFF
-	TRBV2	-	TRBJ2-3	TGTGCCAGCACCCCTCCCTTAGCGGAGGTTGCGCAGTATTTT	CASTPPLAEVAQYF
-	TRBV9	TRBD2	TRBJ2-7	TGTGCCAGCAGCGTCGGACTAGCGGGAGCATACGAGCAGTACTTC	CASSVGLAGAYEQYF
-	TRBV14	-	TRBJ2-3	TGTGCCAGCAGCCAATTGGGGGGAACCACAGATACGCAGTATTTT	CASSQLGGTTDTQYF
-	TRBV28	TRBD2	TRBJ2-5	TGTGCCAGCAGTGATGGACTAGCGGGAGTGCGAGAGACCCAGTACTTC	CASSDGLAGVRETQYF
-	TRBV19	-	TRBJ2-7	TGTGCCAGTAGTATCTCTAGCGCCAACTACGAGCAGTACTTC	CASSISSANYEQYF
-	TRBV28	-	TRBJ2-2	TGTGCCAGCAGTGTAGGAGGACAGTCCGGGGAGCTGTTTTTT	CASSVGGQSGELFF
-	TRBV7-2	TRBD2	TRBJ2-7	TGTGCCAGCAGCCCACGGACGTCTATAGCGGGAGTTCAATCCTACGAGCAGTACTTC	CASSPRTSIAGVQSYEQYF
-	TRBV7-9	TRBD2	TRBJ2-3	TGTGCCAGCAGCTCGGGACTAGCGGGGTTCACAGATACGCAGTATTTT	CASSSGLAGFTDTQYF
-	TRBV7-9	TRBD1	TRBJ1-3	TGTGCCAGCAGCCCTACAGGGGGTGGAAACACCATATATTTT	CASSPTGGGNTIYF
-	TRBV30	-	TRBJ1-2	TGTGCCTGGAGCCCCATGGCCTATGGCTACACCTTC	CAWSPMAYGYTF
few	TRBV5-1	TRBD1	TRBJ2-7	TGCGCCAGCAGGCGTGGGACAGGAACCTACGAGCAGTACTTC	CASRRGTGTYEQYF
-	TRBV12-3/TRBV12-4	TRBD1	TRBJ1-1	TGTGCCAGCAGGGGACAGGGGAGGGCTGAAGCTTTCTTT	CASRGQGRAEAFF
-	TRBV11-2	-	TRBJ1-2	TGTGCCAGCAGCCCTGCAGGCGCCTATGGCTACACCTTC	CASSPAGAYGYTF
-	TRBV2	-	TRBJ1-4	TGTGCCAGCAGTTCGACATACCTTAATGAAAAACTGTTTTTT	CASSSTYLNEKLFF
-	TRBV2	-	TRBJ2-5	TGTGCCAGCAGTGTAGACAGCGGGGAGACCCAGTACTTC	CASSVDSGETQYF
-	TRBV27	TRBD1	TRBJ1-1	TGTGCCAGCAGTATTAAGACAGGGAATGAAGCTTTCTTT	CASSIKTGNEAFF
-	TRBV3-1/TRBV3-2	-	TRBJ1-2	TGTGCCAGCAGCCGTGGGCAGACCTATGGCTACACCTTC	CASSRGQTYGYTF
-	TRBV18	-	TRBJ1-4	TGTGCCAGCTCACCATCTAGTGATAATGAAAAACTGTTTTTT	CASSPSSDNEKLFF
-	TRBV11-2	-	TRBJ2-5	TGTGCCAGCAGCCCGGTGCAGGGTAGCTGGGAGACCCAGTACTTC	CASSPVQGSWETQYF
-	TRBV9	-	TRBJ2-1	TGTGCCAGCAGCGTAGCAGGGGGGTCCGACAATGAGCAGTTCTTC	CASSVAGGSDNEQFF
-	TRBV28	TRBD1	TRBJ2-7	TGTGCCAGCAGCTGGACAGGGGAATTAGAGCAGTACTTC	CASSWTGELEQYF
-	TRBV7-9	TRBD1	TRBJ2-6	TGTGCCAGCAGCCCGGACAGGGCTAGCGTCCTGACTTTC	CASSPDRASVLTF